The T cell receptor beta chain described here comes from a study of blood T cell repertoires in COVID-19. This clone appeared a few times. Germline V gene data show CDR1 as SEHNR and CDR2 as FQNEAQ (reference sequence). The CDR3 runs 15 residues. Trimming pared 5 bases from V and 5 bases from J, leaving 18 bases between. Authors' analysis steps: Counts of nucleated cells, estimated from reference gene primer amplification, were obtained. Method: immunoSEQ multiplex PCR; TCRdb's copy keeps in-frame clones and lacks some. The V and J calls and clone size come from that table; D and trimming were worked out from the DNA. The sample shows approximately 30,000 clones, approximately 86% of them seen only once.

The sample was peripheral blood. The chain couples TRBV7-9 to TRBJ1-2; D uncertain. The receptor's source is a human donor in a cohort sampled during active COVID-19. CDR3 loop: CASSRESFNSYGYTF. In DNA form, the CDR3 reads TGTGCCAGCAGCAGGGAATCGTTTAACAGTTATGGCTACACCTTC.